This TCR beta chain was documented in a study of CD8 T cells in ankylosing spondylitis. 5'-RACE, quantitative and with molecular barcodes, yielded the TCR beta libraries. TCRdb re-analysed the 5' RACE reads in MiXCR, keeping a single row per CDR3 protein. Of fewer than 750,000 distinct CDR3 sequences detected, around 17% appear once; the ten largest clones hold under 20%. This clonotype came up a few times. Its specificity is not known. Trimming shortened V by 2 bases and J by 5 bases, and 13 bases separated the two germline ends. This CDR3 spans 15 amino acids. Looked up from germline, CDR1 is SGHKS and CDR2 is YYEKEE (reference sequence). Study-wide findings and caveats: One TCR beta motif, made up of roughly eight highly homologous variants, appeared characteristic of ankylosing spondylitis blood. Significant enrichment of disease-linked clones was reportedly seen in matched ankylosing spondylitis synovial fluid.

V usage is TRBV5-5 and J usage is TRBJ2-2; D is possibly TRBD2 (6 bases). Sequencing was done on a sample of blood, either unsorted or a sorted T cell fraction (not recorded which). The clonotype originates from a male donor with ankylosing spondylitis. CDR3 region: CASSFLPSGTGELFF. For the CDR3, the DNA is TGTGCCAGCAGCTTCCTACCCAGCGGGACCGGGGAGCTGTTTTTT.